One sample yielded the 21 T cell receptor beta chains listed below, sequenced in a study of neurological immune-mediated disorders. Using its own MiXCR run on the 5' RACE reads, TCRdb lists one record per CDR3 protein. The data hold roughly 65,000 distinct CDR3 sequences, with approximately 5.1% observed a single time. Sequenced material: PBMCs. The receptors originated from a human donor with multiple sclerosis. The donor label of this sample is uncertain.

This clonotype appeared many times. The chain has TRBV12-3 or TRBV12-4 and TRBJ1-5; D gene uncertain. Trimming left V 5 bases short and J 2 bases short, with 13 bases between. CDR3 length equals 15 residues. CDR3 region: CASSPGRAGNQPQHF. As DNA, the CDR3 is TGTGCCAGCAGTCCCGGTAGAGCGGGCAATCAGCCCCAGCATTTT.

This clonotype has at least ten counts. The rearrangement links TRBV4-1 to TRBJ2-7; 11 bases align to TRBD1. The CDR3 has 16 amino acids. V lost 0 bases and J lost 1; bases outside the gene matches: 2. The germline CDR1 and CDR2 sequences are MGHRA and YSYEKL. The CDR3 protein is CASSQDWDRGSYEQYF. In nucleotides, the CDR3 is TGCGCCAGCAGCCAAGACTGGGACAGGGGGTCCTACGAGCAGTACTTC.

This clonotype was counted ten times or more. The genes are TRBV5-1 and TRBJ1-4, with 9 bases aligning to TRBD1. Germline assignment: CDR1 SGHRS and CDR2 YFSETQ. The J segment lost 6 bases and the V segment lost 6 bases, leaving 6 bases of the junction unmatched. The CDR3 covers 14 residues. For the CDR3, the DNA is TGCGCCAGCACCTACAGGGGGCTCGATGAAAAACTGTTTTTT. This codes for CASTYRGLDEKLFF. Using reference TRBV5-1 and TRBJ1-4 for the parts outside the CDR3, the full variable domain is KAGVTQTPRYLIKTRGQQVTLSCSPISGHRSVSWYQQTPGQGLQFLFEYFSETQRNKGNFPGRFSGRQFSNSRSEMNVSTLELGDSALYLCASTYRGLDEKLFFGSGTQLSVL.

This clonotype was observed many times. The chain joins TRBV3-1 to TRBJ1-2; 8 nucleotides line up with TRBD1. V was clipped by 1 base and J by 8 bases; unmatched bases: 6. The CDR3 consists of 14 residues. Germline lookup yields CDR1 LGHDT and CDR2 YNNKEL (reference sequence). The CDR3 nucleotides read TGTGCCAGCAGCCAAGGGACAGGGTCGTTAGGCTACACCTTC. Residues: CASSQGTGSLGYTF.

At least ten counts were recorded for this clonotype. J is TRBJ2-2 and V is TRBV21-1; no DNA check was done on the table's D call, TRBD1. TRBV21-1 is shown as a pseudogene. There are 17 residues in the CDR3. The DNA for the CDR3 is TGTGCCAGCAACCGATGTGGGGGCATCACGAACACCGGGGAGCTGTTTTTT. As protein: CASNRCGGITNTGELFF.

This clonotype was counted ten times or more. The CDR3 DNA follows: TGTGCCAGCAGTTTAAGTATCAGCGGTGAAGCTTTCTTT. It is translated as CASSLSISGEAFF. The V call is TRBV12-3 or TRBV12-4, the J call TRBJ1-1; D unresolved. V was trimmed by 2 bases and J by 7 bases, leaving 11 bases between them. The CDR3 runs to 13 residues.

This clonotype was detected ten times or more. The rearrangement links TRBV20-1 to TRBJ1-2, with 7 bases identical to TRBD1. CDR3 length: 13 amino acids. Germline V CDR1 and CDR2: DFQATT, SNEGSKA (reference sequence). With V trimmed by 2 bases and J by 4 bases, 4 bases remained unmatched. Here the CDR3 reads CSARPGTVYGYTF. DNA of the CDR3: TGCAGTGCTAGACCTGGGACAGTCTATGGCTACACCTTC.

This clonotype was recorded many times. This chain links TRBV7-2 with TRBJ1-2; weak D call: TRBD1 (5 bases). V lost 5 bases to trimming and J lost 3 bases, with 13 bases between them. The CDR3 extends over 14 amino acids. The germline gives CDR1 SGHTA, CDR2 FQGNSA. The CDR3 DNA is TGTGCCAGCAGCGCGGGACCGGCGGACTATGGCTACACCTTC. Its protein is CASSAGPADYGYTF.

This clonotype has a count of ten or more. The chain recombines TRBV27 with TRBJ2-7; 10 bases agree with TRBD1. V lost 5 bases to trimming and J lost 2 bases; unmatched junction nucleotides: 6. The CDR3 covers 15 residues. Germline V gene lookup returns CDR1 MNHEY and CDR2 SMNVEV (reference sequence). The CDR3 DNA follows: TGTGCCAGCAGTGCCGGGACAGGGGACCCCTACGAGCAGTACTTC. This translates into CASSAGTGDPYEQYF.

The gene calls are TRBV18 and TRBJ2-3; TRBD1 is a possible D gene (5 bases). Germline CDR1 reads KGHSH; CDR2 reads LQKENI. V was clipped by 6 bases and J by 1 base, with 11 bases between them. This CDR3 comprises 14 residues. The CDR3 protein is CASSRQSRTDTQYF. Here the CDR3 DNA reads TGTGCCAGCTCCCGACAGAGCCGCACAGATACGCAGTATTTT.

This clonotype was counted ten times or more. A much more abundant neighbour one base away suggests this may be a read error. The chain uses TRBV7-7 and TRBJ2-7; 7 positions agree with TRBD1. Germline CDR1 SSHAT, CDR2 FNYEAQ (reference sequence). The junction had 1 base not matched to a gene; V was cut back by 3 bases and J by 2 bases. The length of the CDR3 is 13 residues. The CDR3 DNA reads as TGTGCCAGCAGCTTCGGGACAGCCTACGAGCAGTACTTC. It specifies CASSFGTAYEQYF. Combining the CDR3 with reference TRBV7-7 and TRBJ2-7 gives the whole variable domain GAGVSQSPRYKVTKRGQDVTLRCDPISSHATLYWYQQALGQGPEFLTYFNYEAQPDKSGLPSDRFSAERPEGSISTLTIQRTEQRDSAMYRCASSFGTAYEQYFGPGTRLTVT.

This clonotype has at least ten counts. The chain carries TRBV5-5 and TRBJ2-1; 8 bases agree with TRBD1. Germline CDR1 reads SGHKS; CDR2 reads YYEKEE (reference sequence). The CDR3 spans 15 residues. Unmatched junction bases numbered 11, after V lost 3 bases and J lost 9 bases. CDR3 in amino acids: CASSWVPSGGGEQFF. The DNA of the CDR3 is TGTGCCAGCAGCTGGGTACCTTCAGGGGGCGGTGAGCAGTTCTTC.

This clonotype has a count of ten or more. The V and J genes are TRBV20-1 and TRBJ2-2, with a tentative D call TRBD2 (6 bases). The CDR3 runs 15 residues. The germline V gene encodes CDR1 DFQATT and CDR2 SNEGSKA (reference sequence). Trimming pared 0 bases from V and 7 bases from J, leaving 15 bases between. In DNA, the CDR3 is TGCAGTGCTAGAGATTACCGGGGGACGCACGGGGAGCTGTTTTTT. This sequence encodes CSARDYRGTHGELFF.

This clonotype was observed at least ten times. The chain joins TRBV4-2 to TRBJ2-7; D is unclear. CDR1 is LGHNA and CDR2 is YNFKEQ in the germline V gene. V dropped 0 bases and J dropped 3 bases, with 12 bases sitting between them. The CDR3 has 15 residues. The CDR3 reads CASSQERSSYYEQYF. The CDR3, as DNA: TGTGCCAGCAGCCAAGAGCGGAGCAGTTACTACGAGCAGTACTTC.

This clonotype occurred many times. CDR3 sequence (DNA): TGTGCCAGCAGCCAAGATTTAGGGGACTTATACCTGGGAAATACTGAAGCTTTCTTT. This encodes CASSQDLGDLYLGNTEAFF. The V gene is TRBV3-1, the J gene TRBJ1-1; perhaps TRBD1 as D (5 bases). The germline V gene has CDR1 LGHDT and CDR2 YNNKEL (reference sequence). There are 19 residues in the CDR3. The V end lost 0 bases, the J end lost 5 bases, and 25 bases lay between the germline ends.

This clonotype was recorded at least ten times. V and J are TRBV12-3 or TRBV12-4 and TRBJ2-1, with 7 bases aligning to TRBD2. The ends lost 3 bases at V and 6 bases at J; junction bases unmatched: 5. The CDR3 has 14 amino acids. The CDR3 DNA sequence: TGTGCCAGCAGTTTTTTAGGGGAGGGCAATGAGCAGTTCTTC. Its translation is CASSFLGEGNEQFF.

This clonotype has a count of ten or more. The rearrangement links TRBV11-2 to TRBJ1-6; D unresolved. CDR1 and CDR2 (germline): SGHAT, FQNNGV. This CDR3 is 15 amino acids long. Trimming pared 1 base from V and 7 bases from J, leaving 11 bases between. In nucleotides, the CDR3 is TGTGCCAGCAGCTTAGTTGGCCTAAGGAATTCACCCCTCCACTTT. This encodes CASSLVGLRNSPLHF.

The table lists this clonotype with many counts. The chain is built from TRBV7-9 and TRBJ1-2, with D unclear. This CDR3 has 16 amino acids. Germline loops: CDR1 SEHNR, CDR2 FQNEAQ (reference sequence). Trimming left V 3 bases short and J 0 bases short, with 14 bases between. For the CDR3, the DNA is TGTGCCAGCAGCTTGGCAGGCGCCCGCTCTAACTATGGCTACACCTTC. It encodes CASSLAGARSNYGYTF.

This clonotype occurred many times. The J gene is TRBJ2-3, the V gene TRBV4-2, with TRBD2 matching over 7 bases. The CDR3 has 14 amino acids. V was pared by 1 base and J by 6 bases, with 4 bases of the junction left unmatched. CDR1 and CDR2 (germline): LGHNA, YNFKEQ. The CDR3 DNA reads TGTGCCAGCAGCCAAGGTAGGCGGGAGGATACGCAGTATTTT. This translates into CASSQGRREDTQYF.

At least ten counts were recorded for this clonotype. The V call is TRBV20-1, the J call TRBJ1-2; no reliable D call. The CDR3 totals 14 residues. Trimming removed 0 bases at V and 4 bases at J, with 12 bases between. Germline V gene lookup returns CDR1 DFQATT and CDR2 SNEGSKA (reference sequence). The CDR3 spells CSARDRWQLYGYTF. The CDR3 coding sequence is TGCAGTGCTAGAGATCGGTGGCAGCTCTATGGCTACACCTTC.

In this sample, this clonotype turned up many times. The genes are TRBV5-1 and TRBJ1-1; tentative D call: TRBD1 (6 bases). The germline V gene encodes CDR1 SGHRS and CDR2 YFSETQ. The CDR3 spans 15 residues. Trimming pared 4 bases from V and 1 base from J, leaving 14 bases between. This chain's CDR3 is CASSPTGNSNTEAFF. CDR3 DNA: TGCGCCAGCAGCCCTACAGGGAACTCGAACACTGAAGCTTTCTTT.